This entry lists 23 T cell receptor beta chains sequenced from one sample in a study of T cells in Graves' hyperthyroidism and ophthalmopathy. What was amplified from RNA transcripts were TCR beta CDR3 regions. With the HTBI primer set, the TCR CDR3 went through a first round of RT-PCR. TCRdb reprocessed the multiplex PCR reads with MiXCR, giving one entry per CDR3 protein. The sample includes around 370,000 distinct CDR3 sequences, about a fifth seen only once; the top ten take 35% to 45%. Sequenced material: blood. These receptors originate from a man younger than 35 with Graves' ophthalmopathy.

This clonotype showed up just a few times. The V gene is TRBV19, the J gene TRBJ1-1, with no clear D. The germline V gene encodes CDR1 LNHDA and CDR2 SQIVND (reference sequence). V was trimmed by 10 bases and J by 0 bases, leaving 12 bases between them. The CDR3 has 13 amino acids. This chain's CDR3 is CATDGPMNTEAFF. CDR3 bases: TGTGCCACTGACGGACCCATGAACACTGAAGCTTTCTTT.

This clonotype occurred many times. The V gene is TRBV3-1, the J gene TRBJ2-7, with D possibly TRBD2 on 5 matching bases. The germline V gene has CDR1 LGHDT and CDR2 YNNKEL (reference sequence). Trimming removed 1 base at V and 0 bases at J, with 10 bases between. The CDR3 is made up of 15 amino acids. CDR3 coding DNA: TGTGCCAGCAGCCAAGCCCCGGACTTCTCCTACGAGCAGTACTTC. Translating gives CASSQAPDFSYEQYF.

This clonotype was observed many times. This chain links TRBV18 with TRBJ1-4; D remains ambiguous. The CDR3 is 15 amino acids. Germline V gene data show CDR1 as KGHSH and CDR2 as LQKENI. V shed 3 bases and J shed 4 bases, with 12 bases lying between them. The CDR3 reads CASSPADGLNEKLFF. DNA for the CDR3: TGTGCCAGCTCACCGGCGGACGGGCTTAATGAAAAACTGTTTTTT.

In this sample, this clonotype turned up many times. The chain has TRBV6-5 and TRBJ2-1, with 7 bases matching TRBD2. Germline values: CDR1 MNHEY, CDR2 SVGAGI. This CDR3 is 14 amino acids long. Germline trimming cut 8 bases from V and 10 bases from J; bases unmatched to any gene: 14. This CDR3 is CASVPGFGRGEQFF. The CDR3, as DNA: TGTGCCAGCGTTCCCGGATTTGGGCGGGGGGAGCAGTTCTTC.

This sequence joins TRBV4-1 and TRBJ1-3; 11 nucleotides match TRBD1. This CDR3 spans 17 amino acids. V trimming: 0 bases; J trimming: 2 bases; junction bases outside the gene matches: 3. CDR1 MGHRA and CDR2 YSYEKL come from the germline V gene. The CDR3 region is CASSQDEDRGPGNTIYF. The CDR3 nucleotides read TGCGCCAGCAGCCAAGACGAGGACAGGGGGCCTGGAAACACCATATATTTT.

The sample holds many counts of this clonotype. DNA of the CDR3: TGCGCCAGCAGCTTAGGACAGCTGAAAGAGACCCAGTACTTC. It encodes CASSLGQLKETQYF. The chain recombines TRBV5-1 with TRBJ2-5; D may be TRBD1 (6 bases). V lost 2 bases and J 3 bases, leaving 11 bases between the germline ends. The CDR3 consists of 14 residues. The germline gives CDR1 SGHRS, CDR2 YFSETQ.

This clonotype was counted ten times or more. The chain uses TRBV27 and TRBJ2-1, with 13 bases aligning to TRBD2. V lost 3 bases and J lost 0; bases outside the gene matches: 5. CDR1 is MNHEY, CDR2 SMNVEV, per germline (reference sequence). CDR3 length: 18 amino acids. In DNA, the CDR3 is TGTGCCAGCAGTTTCGGGACTAGCGGGGCGATCTCCTACAATGAGCAGTTCTTC. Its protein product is CASSFGTSGAISYNEQFF.

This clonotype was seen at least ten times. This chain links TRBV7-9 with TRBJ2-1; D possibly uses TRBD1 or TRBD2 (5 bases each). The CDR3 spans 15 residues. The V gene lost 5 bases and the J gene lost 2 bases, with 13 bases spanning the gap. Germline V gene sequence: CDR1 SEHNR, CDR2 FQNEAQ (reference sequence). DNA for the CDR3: TGTGCCAGCAGCGGGGACCCCATCCCCTACAATGAGCAGTTCTTC. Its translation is CASSGDPIPYNEQFF.

DNA of the CDR3: TGTGCCAGCAGCTTATATGGGGACACCGGGGAGCTGTTTTTT. It specifies CASSLYGDTGELFF. The chain combines TRBV7-9 with TRBJ2-2; unclear D gene. The CDR3 runs 14 residues. V lost 2 bases, J lost 3 bases, and 7 bases lay in between. Germline V gives CDR1 SEHNR, CDR2 FQNEAQ (reference sequence).

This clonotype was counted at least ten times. The CDR3 region is CASSEVAGGLTDTQYF. The CDR3 region has the DNA TGCGCCAGCAGTGAGGTAGCGGGGGGACTCACAGATACGCAGTATTTT. The chain joins TRBV10-1 to TRBJ2-3; 10 bases are shared with TRBD2. CDR1 and CDR2 (germline): WNHNN, SYGVQD (reference sequence). V gave up 2 bases and J gave up 2 bases; unmatched junction bases: 4. The CDR3 is 16 amino acids.

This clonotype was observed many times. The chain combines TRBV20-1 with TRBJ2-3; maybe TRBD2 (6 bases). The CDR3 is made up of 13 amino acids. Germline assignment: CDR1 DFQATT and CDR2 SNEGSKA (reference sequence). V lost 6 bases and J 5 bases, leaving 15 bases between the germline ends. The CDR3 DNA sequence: TGCAGTGCGGTCCGGCAGGGAGGAGATACGCAGTATTTT. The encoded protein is CSAVRQGGDTQYF.

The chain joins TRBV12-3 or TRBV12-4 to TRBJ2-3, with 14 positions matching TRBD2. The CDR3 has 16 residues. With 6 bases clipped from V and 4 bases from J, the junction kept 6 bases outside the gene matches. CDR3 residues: CASREGLAGVADTQYF. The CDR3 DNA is TGTGCCAGCAGGGAGGGACTAGCGGGAGTTGCAGATACGCAGTATTTT.

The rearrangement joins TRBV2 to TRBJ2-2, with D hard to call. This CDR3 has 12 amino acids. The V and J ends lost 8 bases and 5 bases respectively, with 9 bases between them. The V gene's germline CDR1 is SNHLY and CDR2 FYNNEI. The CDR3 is CASLLWTGELFF. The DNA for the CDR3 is TGTGCCAGCCTCCTTTGGACCGGGGAGCTGTTTTTT.

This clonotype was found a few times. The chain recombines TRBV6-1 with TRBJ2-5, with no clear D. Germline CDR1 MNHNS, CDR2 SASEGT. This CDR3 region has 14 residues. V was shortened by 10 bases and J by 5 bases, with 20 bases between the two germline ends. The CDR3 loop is CANPPKGSWETQYF. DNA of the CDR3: TGTGCCAACCCCCCAAAGGGCAGTTGGGAGACCCAGTACTTC.

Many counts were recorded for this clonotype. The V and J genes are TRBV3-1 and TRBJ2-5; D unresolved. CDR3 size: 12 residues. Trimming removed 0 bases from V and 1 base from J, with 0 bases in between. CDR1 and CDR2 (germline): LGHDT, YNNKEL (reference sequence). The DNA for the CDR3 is TGTGCCAGCAGCCAAGACCAAGAGACCCAGTACTTC. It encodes CASSQDQETQYF.

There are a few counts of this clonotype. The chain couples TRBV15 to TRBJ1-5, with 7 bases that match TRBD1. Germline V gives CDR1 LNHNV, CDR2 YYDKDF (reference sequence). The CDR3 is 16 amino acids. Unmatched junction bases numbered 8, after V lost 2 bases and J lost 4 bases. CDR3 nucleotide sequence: TGTGCCACCAGCAGACGCTCCGGGACAGTTAATCAGCCCCAGCATTTT. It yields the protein CATSRRSGTVNQPQHF.

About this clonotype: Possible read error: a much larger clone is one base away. The chain's CDR3 is CASSSRGSNQPQHF. The CDR3 bases are TGTGCCAGCAGCTCCCGTGGGTCCAATCAGCCCCAGCATTTT. V and J are TRBV7-9 and TRBJ1-5, with D unresolved. Germline values: CDR1 SEHNR, CDR2 FQNEAQ (reference sequence). V was clipped by 4 bases and J by 3 bases, with 10 bases between them. CDR3 length: 14 amino acids.

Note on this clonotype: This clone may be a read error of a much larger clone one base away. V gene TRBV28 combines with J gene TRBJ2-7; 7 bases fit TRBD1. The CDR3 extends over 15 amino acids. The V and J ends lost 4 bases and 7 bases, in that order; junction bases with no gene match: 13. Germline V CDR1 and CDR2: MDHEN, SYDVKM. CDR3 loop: CASSSPPDRVNEQYF. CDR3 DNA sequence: TGTGCCAGCAGTTCCCCCCCCGACAGGGTTAATGAGCAGTACTTC.

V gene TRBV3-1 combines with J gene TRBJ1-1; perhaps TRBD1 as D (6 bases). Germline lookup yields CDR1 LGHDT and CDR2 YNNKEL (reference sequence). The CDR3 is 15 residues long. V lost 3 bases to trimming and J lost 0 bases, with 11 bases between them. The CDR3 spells CASSQEGGMNTEAFF. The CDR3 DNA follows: TGTGCCAGCAGCCAGGAGGGGGGAATGAACACTGAAGCTTTCTTT.

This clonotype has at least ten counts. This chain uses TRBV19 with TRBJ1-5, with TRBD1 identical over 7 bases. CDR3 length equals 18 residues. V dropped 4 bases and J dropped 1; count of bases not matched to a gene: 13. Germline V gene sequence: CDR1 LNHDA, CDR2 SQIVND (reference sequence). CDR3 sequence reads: CASSTLWGQRRSNQPQHF. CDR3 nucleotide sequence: TGTGCCAGTAGTACCCTCTGGGGACAGAGGAGAAGCAATCAGCCCCAGCATTTT.

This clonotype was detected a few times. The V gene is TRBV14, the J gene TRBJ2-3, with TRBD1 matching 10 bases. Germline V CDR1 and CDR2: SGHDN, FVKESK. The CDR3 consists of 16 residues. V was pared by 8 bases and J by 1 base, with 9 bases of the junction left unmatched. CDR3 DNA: TGTGCCAGCTCGAGGACAGGGGGGTTTGGCACAGATACGCAGTATTTT. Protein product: CASSRTGGFGTDTQYF.

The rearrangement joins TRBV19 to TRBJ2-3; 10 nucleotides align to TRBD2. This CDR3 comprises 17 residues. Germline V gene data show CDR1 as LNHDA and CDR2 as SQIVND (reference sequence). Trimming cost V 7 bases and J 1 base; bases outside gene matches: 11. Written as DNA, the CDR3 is TGTGCCAGTACCAATGGTCCCGGGACTAGCGGCACAGATACGCAGTATTTT. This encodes CASTNGPGTSGTDTQYF. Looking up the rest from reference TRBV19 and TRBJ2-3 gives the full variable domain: DGGITQSPKYLFRKEGQNVTLSCEQNLNHDAMYWYRQDPGQGLRLIYYSQIVNDFQKGDIAEGYSVSREKKESFPLTVTSAQKNPTAFYLCASTNGPGTSGTDTQYFGPGTRLTVL.

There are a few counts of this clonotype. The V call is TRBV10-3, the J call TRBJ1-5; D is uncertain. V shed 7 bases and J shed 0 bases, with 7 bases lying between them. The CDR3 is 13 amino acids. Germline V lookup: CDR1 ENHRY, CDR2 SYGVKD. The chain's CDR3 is CAIKGNSNQPQHF. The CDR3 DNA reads TGTGCCATCAAAGGCAATAGCAATCAGCCCCAGCATTTT.